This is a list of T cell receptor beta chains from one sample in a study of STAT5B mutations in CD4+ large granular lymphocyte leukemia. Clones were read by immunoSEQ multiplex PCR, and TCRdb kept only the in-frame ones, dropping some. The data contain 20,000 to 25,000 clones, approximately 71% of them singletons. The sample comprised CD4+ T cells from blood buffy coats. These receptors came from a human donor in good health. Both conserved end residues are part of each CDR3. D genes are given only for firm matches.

CDR3 protein: CASSLRWALSSGANVLTF; J gene: TRBJ2-6; D gene: NA; V gene: TRBV7-9
CDR3 protein: CASSYGGARADTQYF; J gene: TRBJ2-3; D gene: NA; V gene: TRBV6-6
CDR3 protein: CASSTPQISRLSVYGYTF; J gene: TRBJ1-2; D gene: NA; V gene: TRBV21-1
CDR3 protein: CASSPLAGGPIPQYF; J gene: TRBJ2-3; D gene: TRBD2; V gene: TRBV5-8
CDR3 protein: CASSLAGSWEQYF; J gene: TRBJ2-7; D gene: NA; V gene: TRBV6-5
CDR3 protein: CASSSGTSAYNEQFF; J gene: TRBJ2-1; D gene: TRBD2; V gene: TRBV5-4
CDR3 protein: CAAGMGAGGNQPQHF; J gene: TRBJ1-5; D gene: NA; V gene: TRBV6-5
CDR3 protein: CASSFDPPGTDTQYF; J gene: TRBJ2-3; D gene: NA; V gene: TRBV28
CDR3 protein: CASSYRVGQGYEQYF; J gene: TRBJ2-7; D gene: TRBD1; V gene: TRBV7-9
CDR3 protein: CASSPSGRTDTQYF; J gene: TRBJ2-3; D gene: TRBD2; V gene: TRBV19
CDR3 protein: CASSPTTQSNEQFF; J gene: TRBJ2-1; D gene: NA; V gene: TRBV18
CDR3 protein: CASSLARGGNTEAFF; J gene: TRBJ1-1; D gene: NA; V gene: TRBV7-9
CDR3 protein: CASSPPGRDNQPQHF; J gene: TRBJ1-5; D gene: NA; V gene: TRBV6-5
CDR3 protein: CASSVAGLAGSGELFF; J gene: TRBJ2-2; D gene: TRBD2; V gene: TRBV9
CDR3 protein: CASGPESQPQHF; J gene: TRBJ1-5; D gene: NA; V gene: TRBV10-2
CDR3 protein: CASSFRGVETQYF; J gene: TRBJ2-5; D gene: NA; V gene: TRBV7-8
CDR3 protein: CASSSERNTEAFF; J gene: TRBJ1-1; D gene: NA; V gene: TRBV6-5
CDR3 protein: CASSLGGTVSAYEQYF; J gene: TRBJ2-7; D gene: TRBD1; V gene: TRBV5-1
CDR3 protein: CATLGTGGTGELFF; J gene: TRBJ2-2; D gene: TRBD1; V gene: TRBV6-1
CDR3 protein: CASSFVGGTYEQYF; J gene: TRBJ2-7; D gene: NA; V gene: TRBV28
CDR3 protein: CASSLTVSGGLAKNIQYF; J gene: TRBJ2-4; D gene: TRBD1; V gene: TRBV5-5
CDR3 protein: CASSEIRLANEQFF; J gene: TRBJ2-1; D gene: TRBD2; V gene: TRBV6-1
CDR3 protein: CAIQGLAGDEQYF; J gene: TRBJ2-7; D gene: TRBD2; V gene: TRBV10-3
CDR3 protein: CAISDGLAGSTDTQYF; J gene: TRBJ2-3; D gene: TRBD2; V gene: TRBV10-3
CDR3 protein: CASSLSSQGASYGYTF; J gene: TRBJ1-2; D gene: TRBD1; V gene: TRBV11-2
CDR3 protein: CASSADRGLDYGYTF; J gene: TRBJ1-2; D gene: TRBD1; V gene: TRBV11-2
CDR3 protein: CASSPLDQPQHF; J gene: TRBJ1-5; D gene: NA; V gene: TRBV21-1
CDR3 protein: CASSSTAKLHF; J gene: TRBJ1-6; D gene: NA; V gene: TRBV11-2
CDR3 protein: CASSDGAGRYNEQFF; J gene: TRBJ2-1; D gene: TRBD2; V gene: TRBV6-1
CDR3 protein: CASSRTTANGNYGYTF; J gene: TRBJ1-2; D gene: NA; V gene: TRBV4-1
CDR3 protein: CSVETGTLAKNIQYF; J gene: TRBJ2-4; D gene: NA; V gene: TRBV29-1
CDR3 protein: CASSVGTGALSEQFF; J gene: TRBJ2-1; D gene: TRBD1; V gene: TRBV19
CDR3 protein: CASSYSSGAGGNTIYF; J gene: TRBJ1-3; D gene: NA; V gene: TRBV6-5
CDR3 protein: CASSYGRASGSDEQFF; J gene: TRBJ2-1; D gene: TRBD2; V gene: TRBV6-5
CDR3 protein: CASSLDSGQGNYNEQFF; J gene: TRBJ2-1; D gene: TRBD1; V gene: TRBV7-8
CDR3 protein: CASSFSVLGLSLAKNIQYF; J gene: TRBJ2-4; D gene: NA; V gene: TRBV5-6
CDR3 protein: CASSRGLAGNTGELFF; J gene: TRBJ2-2; D gene: TRBD2; V gene: TRBV11-1
CDR3 protein: CASSGGGLGSYEQYF; J gene: TRBJ2-7; D gene: NA; V gene: TRBV6-5
CDR3 protein: CASSQRRTVDEQYF; J gene: TRBJ2-7; D gene: NA; V gene: TRBV5-4
CDR3 protein: CASSSGPNYGYTF; J gene: TRBJ1-2; D gene: NA; V gene: TRBV6-1
CDR3 protein: CASSLAGGIAGNTIYF; J gene: TRBJ1-3; D gene: NA; V gene: TRBV7-8
CDR3 protein: CASGLGSYEQYF; J gene: TRBJ2-7; D gene: NA; V gene: TRBV12-5
CDR3 protein: CASSLSIWSEAFF; J gene: TRBJ1-1; D gene: NA; V gene: TRBV27
CDR3 protein: CASSTQGAVNTEAFF; J gene: TRBJ1-1; D gene: TRBD1; V gene: TRBV11-3